This T cell receptor beta chain was captured in a study of blood T cell repertoires in COVID-19. Across the whole study: The United States, Italy and Spain supplied acute and convalescent COVID-19 samples. In each case, the material was cDNA or gDNA derived from T cells, B-cell-depleted T cells, or PBMCs.

Original data processing: Nucleated cell number was recorded as an estimate derived from reference gene primer amplification. Sequencing used immunoSEQ multiplex PCR; TCRdb keeps in-frame clones, though not all of them. V and J calls and clone size are copied from that table; D and trimming were computed from the DNA. The sample consists of over 100,000 clones, 84% of them appearing once. Per the germline V gene, CDR1 is MDHEN and CDR2 is SYDVKM. V dropped 6 bases and J dropped 5; count of bases not matched to a gene: 9. This CDR3 is built from 16 residues. The sequence was collected from a woman aged 80 or over with active or convalescent COVID-19. Sequenced material: peripheral blood. The J gene is TRBJ2-5, the V gene TRBV28, with 13 bases aligning to TRBD2. CDR3 sequence (DNA): TGTGCCAGCAGAAACGGACTAGCGGGAGAACAGGAGACCCAGTACTTC. As protein: CASRNGLAGEQETQYF.